This entry is about one T cell receptor beta chain. The junction departs from germline at one end; a sequencing error may be responsible. The germline V gene has CDR1 KGHSH and CDR2 LQKENI. This CDR3 contains 19 residues. The data originate from a study of shared T cell receptors in the human thymus. Sequenced by immunoSEQ multiplex PCR; TCRdb stores in-frame clones only, minus some. The table lists hundreds of thousands of clones, 80% to 90% of them singletons. A further study also used this sample, focusing on human thymus T cells. This second study says: Resections obtained during corrective heart surgery supplied the thymus tissue.

The sequence was collected from a boy under two years old with a congenital heart defect. Sequencing input: thymocytes. The rearrangement joins TRBV18 to TRBJ2-7, with 8 bases fitting TRBD1. The CDR3: CASSSRTGPKGSNSSEQYF. The CDR3 nucleotides are TGTGCCAGCTCATCCCGGACAGGGCCGAAGGGTTCGAATTCCTCCGAGCAGTACTTC.